This T cell receptor (beta chain) was recovered during a study of human T cells and chemical hapten exposure. The wider study: Donors were sensitized with 2% DPC on the upper inner arm. Scalp application of diphenylcyclopropenone was performed weekly in patients across the entire roughly 24-week study.

Ten or more counts support this clonotype. Germline CDR1 is LGHDT and CDR2 is YNNKEL (reference sequence). V dropped 0 bases and J dropped 3 bases, with 17 bases sitting between them. CDR3 length equals 18 residues. TCRdb reanalysed the RACE reads using MiXCR and keeps one entry per CDR3 protein. Seen here are roughly 120,000 distinct CDR3 sequences, around an eighth observed once, and the top ten hold just over 1.4%. Time point here: patch test 1, 2 weeks after DPC sensitization. Treatment defined: therapeutic diphenylcyclopropenone sensitization with weekly scalp DPC. Blood collection took place prior to placing each patch test.

This chain connects TRBV3-1 to TRBJ2-2; perhaps D is TRBD1 or TRBD2 (5 bases each). The clonotype was recovered from a woman between 50 and 59 years old with alopecia areata. Some clones in this sample may be carry-over from other donors' samples. The sample was whole blood, taken in connection with sensitization to the hapten diphenylcyclopropenone (DPC). The CDR3 coding sequence is TGTGCCAGCAGCCAAGATTGGATCGGGAAAGGGGACACCGGGGAGCTGTTTTTT. The encoded protein is CASSQDWIGKGDTGELFF. Variable domain in full (rest from reference TRBV3-1 and TRBJ2-2): DTAVSQTPKYLVTQMGNDKSIKCEQNLGHDTMYWYKQDSKKFLKIMFSYNNKELIINETVPNRFSPKSPDKAHLNLHINSLELGDSAVYFCASSQDWIGKGDTGELFFGEGSRLTVL.